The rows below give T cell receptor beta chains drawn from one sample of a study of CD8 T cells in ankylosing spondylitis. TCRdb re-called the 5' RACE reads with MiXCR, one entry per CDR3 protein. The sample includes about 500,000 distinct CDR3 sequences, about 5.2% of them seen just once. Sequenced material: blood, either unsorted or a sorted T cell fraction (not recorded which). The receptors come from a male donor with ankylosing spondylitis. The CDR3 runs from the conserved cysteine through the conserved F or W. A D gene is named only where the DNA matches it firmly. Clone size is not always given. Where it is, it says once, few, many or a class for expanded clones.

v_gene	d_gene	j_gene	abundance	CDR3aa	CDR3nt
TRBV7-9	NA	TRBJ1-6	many	CASSPRDGLHSPLHF	TGTGCCAGCAGCCCACGGGACGGCCTACATTCACCCCTCCACTTT
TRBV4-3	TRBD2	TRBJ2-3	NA	CASSQASGATRDTQYF	TGCGCCAGCAGCCAAGCTAGCGGAGCTACTAGAGATACGCAGTATTTT
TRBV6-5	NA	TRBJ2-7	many	CASSYQGRRHEQYF	TGTGCCAGCAGTTACCAGGGAAGGAGGCACGAGCAGTACTTC
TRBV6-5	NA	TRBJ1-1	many	CASGKQVTEAFF	TGTGCCAGCGGTAAGCAGGTCACTGAAGCTTTCTTT
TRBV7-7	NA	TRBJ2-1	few	CASSLRSGTLQYNEQFF	TGTGCTAGCAGCTTAAGGTCCGGGACTCTCCAATACAATGAGCAGTTCTTC
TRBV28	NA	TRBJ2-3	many	CASSLTTRGEGSTDTQYF	TGTGCCAGCAGTTTAACGACAAGGGGAGAGGGGTCTACAGATACGCAGTATTTT
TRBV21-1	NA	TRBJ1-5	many	CASSIDWVDRAGQPQHF	TGTGCCAGCAGCATCGACTGGGTAGACAGGGCTGGACAGCCCCAGCATTTT
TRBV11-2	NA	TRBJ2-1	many	CASSPREGAYEQFF	TGTGCCAGCAGCCCCCGGGAGGGGGCATATGAGCAGTTCTTC
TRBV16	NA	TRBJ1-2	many	CASSQRRSGDGYTF	TGTGCCAGCAGCCAACGTCGCTCAGGGGATGGCTACACCTTC
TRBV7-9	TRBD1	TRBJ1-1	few	CASSHGQDAQAFF	TGTGCCAGCAGCCACGGACAGGACGCCCAAGCTTTCTTT
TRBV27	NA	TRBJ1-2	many	CASSRNRVSGYTF	TGTGCCAGCAGCCGAAACAGGGTTTCTGGCTACACCTTC
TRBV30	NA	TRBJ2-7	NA	CAWAPGRIYEQYF	TGTGCCTGGGCGCCGGGACGGATCTACGAGCAGTACTTC
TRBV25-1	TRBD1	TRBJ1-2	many	CASRPTGGWDYTF	TGTGCCAGCAGACCTACAGGGGGGTGGGACTACACCTTC
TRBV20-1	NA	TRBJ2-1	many	CSKDSGMINEQFF	TGCAGTAAGGACAGCGGGATGATTAATGAGCAGTTCTTC
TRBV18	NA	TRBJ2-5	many	CASSPAGETQYF	TGTGCCAGCAGTCCCGCCGGGGAGACCCAGTACTTC
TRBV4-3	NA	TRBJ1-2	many	CASSPLEGMGYTF	TGCGCCAGCAGCCCCCTTGAGGGCATGGGCTACACCTTC
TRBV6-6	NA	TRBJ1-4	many	CASSYGGEKLFF	TGTGCCAGCAGTTACGGGGGGGAAAAACTGTTTTTT
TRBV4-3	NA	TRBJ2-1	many	CASSQDHRGPYNEQFF	TGCGCCAGCAGCCAAGATCATCGGGGCCCCTACAATGAGCAGTTCTTC
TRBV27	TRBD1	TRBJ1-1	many	CASRPTGTVNTEAFF	TGTGCCAGCAGACCAACCGGGACAGTGAACACTGAAGCTTTCTTT
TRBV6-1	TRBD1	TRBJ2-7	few	CASSDTGGTYEQYF	TGTGCCAGCAGTGACACAGGGGGCACCTACGAGCAGTACTTC
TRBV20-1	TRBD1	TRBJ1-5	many	CSASRGGADHQPQHF	TGCAGTGCTAGTAGAGGGGGCGCGGATCATCAGCCCCAGCATTTT
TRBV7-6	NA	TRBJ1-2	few	CASSGPGHGRYTF	TGTGCCAGCAGCGGGCCGGGACACGGGAGGTACACCTTC
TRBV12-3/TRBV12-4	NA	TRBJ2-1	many	CASSLFRTLGNEQFF	TGTGCCAGCAGCTTGTTTCGGACCCTTGGGAATGAGCAGTTCTTC
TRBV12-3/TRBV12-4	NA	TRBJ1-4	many	CASSLEGWDEKLFF	TGTGCCAGCAGTTTGGAGGGATGGGATGAAAAACTGTTTTTT
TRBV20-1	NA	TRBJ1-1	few	CSATRTPKNTEAFF	TGCAGTGCTACCCGGACACCCAAGAACACTGAAGCTTTCTTT